This TCR beta chain was captured by sequencing in a study of T-cell reconstitution after alpha-beta-depleted transplantation in children. General study points: Several hundred expanded graft clones reportedly were the source of alpha-beta T cells about two months after transplant.

This clonotype was seen repeatedly, ten times or more. Its antigen remains unknown. Unique molecular identifiers were incorporated during preparation of the TCRbeta library. TCRdb reprocessed the PCR reads with MiXCR, giving one entry per CDR3 protein. The table lists about 830,000 distinct CDR3 sequences, 15% to 20% of them singletons. Trimming shortened V by 0 bases and J by 3 bases, and 9 bases separated the two germline ends. The V gene's germline CDR1 is LNHNV and CDR2 YYDKDF (reference sequence). The CDR3 sequence is 14 residues long. The rearrangement links TRBV15 to TRBJ2-7; D might be TRBD2 (6 bases). The specimen was PBMCs, mostly from graft donor cells, collected 360 days after TCRalphabeta/CD19-depleted stem cell transplant. This receptor was taken from a male patient younger than 18 who had a stem cell transplant for acute lymphoblastic leukemia, so the T cells may come from the graft donor. CDR3 coding DNA: TGTGCCACCAGCAGAGATGGAGGGAGCTACGAGCAGTACTTC. As protein: CATSRDGGSYEQYF.